These T cell receptor beta chains were read from a single sample in a study of cytomegalovirus exposure and HLA in healthy donors. Sequencing was performed with immunoSEQ multiplex PCR; in TCRdb, only in-frame clones are kept and a portion is missing. The sample lists 150,000 to 250,000 clones, around 80% occurring once. The sample consisted of PBMCs. The receptors were sampled from a woman in her twenties or thirties in good health and CMV-seropositive. CDR3s include the opening cysteine and the closing phenylalanine or tryptophan. Each record gives: J gene, V gene, CDR3 protein.

TRBJ2-3	TRBV29-1	CSARRTVEFGDTQYF
TRBJ1-2	TRBV2	CASSAGQVAWGYTF
TRBJ2-3	TRBV5-1	CASSSGQGAIIQDTQYF
TRBJ2-1	TRBV29-1	CSVRGSYYNEQFF
TRBJ2-5	TRBV29-1	CSVETRGGRETQYF
TRBJ2-3	TRBV6-6	CASSYPRTGRTDTQYF
TRBJ2-5	TRBV10-3	CAISERKQGKETQYF
TRBJ2-1	TRBV5-6	CASSSGLGGYNEQFF
TRBJ2-7	TRBV6-1	CASSEMGDSTYEQYF
TRBJ2-5	TRBV7-2	CASSLAPRDWGETQYF
TRBJ1-2	TRBV6-5	CASSPGQGNYGYTF
TRBJ2-7	TRBV19	CASSLGTAITYEQYF
TRBJ1-2	TRBV6-6	CASSYRDYGYTF
TRBJ1-6	TRBV5-5	CASSLTWTVRNSPLHF
TRBJ2-3	TRBV5-8	CASSYRADTQYF
TRBJ1-6	TRBV5-5	CASSYDPGGSPLHF
TRBJ1-4	TRBV19	CASSLATNEKLFF
TRBJ2-1	TRBV29-1	CSVLAGSYNEQFF
TRBJ2-2	TRBV30	CAWSVVGQGNGELFF
TRBJ2-3	TRBV6-5	CASAVRGETDTQYF
TRBJ2-1	TRBV7-2	CASRSGLAYNEQFF
TRBJ1-5	TRBV6-5	CASSQQGADNQPQHF
TRBJ1-2	TRBV7-2	CASSLAGWDTSSNYGYTF
TRBJ2-3	TRBV5-1	CASSWGDRGPDTQYF
TRBJ2-7	TRBV5-1	CASSFGTSGTYEQYF
TRBJ1-2	TRBV5-5	CASSEGQQYYGYTF
TRBJ2-5	TRBV5-6	CASSLPDFQETQYF
TRBJ2-7	TRBV6-5	CASSYSSGGDLIEQYF
TRBJ1-1	TRBV4-2	CASSQTPDEGKNTEAFF
TRBJ2-7	TRBV7-9	CASSLADSGPARF
TRBJ2-5	TRBV10-2	CASSDPYGLAGSETQYF
TRBJ1-1	TRBV9	CASSNSQGYTEAFF
TRBJ2-1	TRBV5-6	CASSLGGLNNEQFF
TRBJ1-3	TRBV6-6	CASSYQGSGNTIYF
TRBJ1-4	TRBV7-9	CASSLAGGNEKLFF
TRBJ1-1	TRBV6-1	CASRGDRIRDTEAFF
TRBJ2-7	TRBV19	CASSAGTTYEQYF